A selection of T cell receptor beta chains follows, all from one sample in a study of response to subunit inactivated influenza vaccine. One entry per CDR3 protein, called by TCRdb with MiXCR from the RT-PCR reads. This table holds 500,000 to 600,000 distinct CDR3 sequences, 7.5% to 8.5% found once. The source was PBMCs from blood, collected 23 to 25 months after vaccination. The receptor set was obtained from a man aged 45 to 70 who received an inactivated influenza vaccine. CDR3s include the opening cysteine and the closing phenylalanine or tryptophan. D genes are given only for firm matches. Size is omitted from some rows. Given values are once, few, many or a class for expanded clones.

TRBJ2-1	few	NA	TRBV28	CASSALTVLYNEQFF	TGTGCCAGCAGTGCCTTGACGGTGCTCTACAATGAGCAGTTCTTC
TRBJ2-6	few	TRBD1	TRBV20-1	CSARDGRRTGNAGANVLTF	TGCAGTGCTAGAGATGGGCGAAGGACAGGGAACGCTGGGGCCAACGTCCTGACTTTC
TRBJ1-4	few	NA	TRBV20-1	CSVRGGSSTNEKLFF	TGCAGTGTTAGGGGGGGTAGTTCTACTAATGAAAAACTGTTTTTT
TRBJ1-5	many	NA	TRBV20-1	CSARGETDQPQHF	TGCAGTGCTAGGGGGGAGACTGATCAGCCCCAGCATTTT
TRBJ1-4	many	NA	TRBV7-9	CASSLGGGDEKLFF	TGTGCCAGCAGCCTGGGAGGGGGGGATGAAAAACTGTTTTTT
TRBJ2-5	many	NA	TRBV5-1	CASSRQAYSQETQYF	TGCGCCAGCAGCCGGCAGGCCTATTCTCAAGAGACCCAGTACTTC
TRBJ2-5	many	TRBD2	TRBV7-2	CASSPRTSGRETQYF	TGTGCCAGCAGCCCTAGGACTAGCGGGAGAGAGACCCAGTACTTC
TRBJ1-2	NA	NA	TRBV20-1	CSIPGSGGAYYGYTF	TGCAGTATACCCGGGAGCGGCGGAGCCTACTATGGCTACACCTTC
TRBJ2-1	many	NA	TRBV20-1	CSAIPEYNEQFF	TGCAGTGCTATCCCGGAGTACAATGAGCAGTTCTTC
TRBJ1-2	many	NA	TRBV12-3/TRBV12-4	CASSSGVNYGYTF	TGTGCCAGCAGTTCCGGGGTTAACTATGGCTACACCTTC
TRBJ2-5	many	NA	TRBV6-1	CASGPLLGDFGAQYF	TGTGCCAGCGGACCTTTACTAGGGGACTTTGGGGCCCAGTACTTC
TRBJ1-1	many	NA	TRBV3-1	CASSQESRGRNTEAFF	TGTGCCAGCAGCCAAGAGAGCAGGGGCCGGAACACTGAAGCTTTCTTT